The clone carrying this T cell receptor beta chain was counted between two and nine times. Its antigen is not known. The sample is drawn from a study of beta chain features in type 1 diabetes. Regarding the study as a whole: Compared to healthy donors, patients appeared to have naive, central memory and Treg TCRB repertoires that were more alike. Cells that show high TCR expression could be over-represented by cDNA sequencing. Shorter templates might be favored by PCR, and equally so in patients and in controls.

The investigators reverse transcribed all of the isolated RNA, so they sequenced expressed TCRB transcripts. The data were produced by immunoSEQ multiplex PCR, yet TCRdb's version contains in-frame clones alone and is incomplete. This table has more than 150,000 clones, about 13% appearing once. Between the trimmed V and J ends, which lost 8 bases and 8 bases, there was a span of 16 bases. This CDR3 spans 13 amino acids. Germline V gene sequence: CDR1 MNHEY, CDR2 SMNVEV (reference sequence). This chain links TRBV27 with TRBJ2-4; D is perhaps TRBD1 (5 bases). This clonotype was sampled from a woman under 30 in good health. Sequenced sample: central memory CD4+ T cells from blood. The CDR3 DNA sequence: TGTGCCAGCTTGGGCAGGGTCGGCGACATTCAGTACTTC. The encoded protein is CASLGRVGDIQYF.